These T cell receptor beta chains were read from a single sample in a study of T-cell reconstitution after alpha-beta-depleted transplantation in children. Each CDR3 protein is one row after TCRdb ran MiXCR on the PCR reads. Seen here are about 120,000 distinct CDR3 sequences, more than 20% observed once, and the top ten hold about 10%. Material: PBMCs, mostly from graft donor cells, obtained 180 days after TCRalphabeta/CD19-depleted stem cell transplant. Receptor source: a male patient aged 2-15 years who had a stem cell transplant for chronic granulomatous disease, so the T cells may come from the graft donor. CDR3s include the opening cysteine and the closing phenylalanine or tryptophan. The D gene is left open where the match is weak. A clone size is listed for some rows: how often the clone was seen (once, few, many), or a class if it is expanded.

TRBJ1-1 many . TRBV6-2/TRBV6-3 TGTGCCAGCAGTCCCCCCCCAGGGAGATCCACTGAAGCTTTCTTT CASSPPPGRSTEAFF
TRBJ2-2 many . TRBV18 TGTGCCAGCTCACCAACTGCGGGGGCAGGGACCCACCACGGGGAGCTGTTTTTT CASSPTAGAGTHHGELFF
TRBJ2-1 . . TRBV14 TGTGCCAGCAGCCAGGACCTATTTGAGCAGTTCTTC CASSQDLFEQFF
TRBJ2-7 many . TRBV27 TGTGCCAGCAGTTTTGGTGGGATCCCTTCCGAGCAGTACTTC CASSFGGIPSEQYF
TRBJ1-1 many TRBD1 TRBV20-1 TGCAGAGCCGGGACAGCGAACACTGAAGCTTTCTTT CRAGTANTEAFF
TRBJ2-1 few TRBD1 TRBV20-1 TGCAGTGCTAGACCGCCGGGACAGACACCACGGGATGAGCAGTTCTTC CSARPPGQTPRDEQFF
TRBJ1-1 . TRBD1 TRBV5-5 TGTGCCAGCAAGGGACAGGGTGTAGCCATGAACACTGAAGCTTTCTTT CASKGQGVAMNTEAFF
TRBJ2-5 many . TRBV20-1 TGCAGTGCTAGAGTGGTGGGCAGTGTTGAGACCCAGTACTTC CSARVVGSVETQYF
TRBJ2-7 many . TRBV10-2 TGCGCCAGCAGCCGGGACTCCGGATTAAGCTCCTACGAGCAGTACTTC CASSRDSGLSSYEQYF
TRBJ2-1 once . TRBV5-2 TGTGCCATGGGCCCCGGATTCTTAGCGGGACCATACAATGAGCAGTTCTTC CAMGPGFLAGPYNEQFF
TRBJ2-2 many TRBD2 TRBV15 TGTGCCACCAGCAGAGTTAGCGGGTTGAACACCGGGGAGCTGTTTTTT CATSRVSGLNTGELFF
TRBJ2-7 . . TRBV20-1 TGCAGTGCTACCCCGCCCGGACCCTACGAGCAGTACTTC CSATPPGPYEQYF
TRBJ2-3 many TRBD2 TRBV20-1 TGCAGTGCTAGTAAGGGAGGGCGCACAGATACGCAGTATTTT CSASKGGRTDTQYF
TRBJ2-1 many . TRBV20-1 TGCAGTGCTAGAGAAGGGCGAAGCTCCTACAATGAGCAGTTCTTC CSAREGRSSYNEQFF
TRBJ2-1 few . TRBV28 TGTGCCACCCAATCGGGACTGCAGTTCTTC CATQSGLQFF
TRBJ2-3 . . TRBV28 TGTGCCAGCAGTTTACTAAGGGGAGGCACAGATACGCAGTATTTT CASSLLRGGTDTQYF